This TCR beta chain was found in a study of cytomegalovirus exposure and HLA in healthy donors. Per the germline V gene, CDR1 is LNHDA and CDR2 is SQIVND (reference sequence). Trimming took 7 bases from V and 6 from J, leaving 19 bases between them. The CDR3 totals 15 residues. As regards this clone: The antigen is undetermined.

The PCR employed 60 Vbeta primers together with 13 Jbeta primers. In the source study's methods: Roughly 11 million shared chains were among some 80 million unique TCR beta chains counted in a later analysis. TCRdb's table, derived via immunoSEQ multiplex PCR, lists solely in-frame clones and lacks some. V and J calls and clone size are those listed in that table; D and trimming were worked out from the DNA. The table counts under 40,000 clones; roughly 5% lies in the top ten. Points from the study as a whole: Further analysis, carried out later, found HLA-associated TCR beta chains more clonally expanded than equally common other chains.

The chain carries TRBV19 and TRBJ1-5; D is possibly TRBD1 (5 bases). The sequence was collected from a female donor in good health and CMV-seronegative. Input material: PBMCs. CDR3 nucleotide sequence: TGTGCCAGTACCGCGGGAGGGCAGGGCGGTCAGCCCCAGCATTTT. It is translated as CASTAGGQGGQPQHF.